The rows below give T cell receptor beta chains drawn from one sample of a study of T cell responses to AZD1222 COVID-19 vaccine. Using immunoSEQ multiplex PCR, the repertoire was profiled, and TCRdb retains in-frame clones only, with some absent. The data hold about 120,000 clones, with 90% observed a single time. The input for sequencing was peripheral blood, taken on day 0 of AZD1222 vaccination. The receptors were gathered from an adult in good health. Each CDR3 is given with its conserved first and last residue. D genes are given only for firm matches. Size is stated for part of the rows, as once, few or many counts, or as a class when the clone is expanded.

clone size	J gene	V gene	D gene	CDR3 protein	CDR3 DNA
NA	TRBJ2-2	TRBV9	NA	CASSVYTGELFF	TGTGCCAGCAGCGTGTACACCGGGGAGCTGTTTTTT
few	TRBJ1-6	TRBV7-2	NA	CASSFGGANSPLHF	TGTGCCAGCAGCTTTGGAGGGGCTAATTCACCCCTCCACTTT
few	TRBJ1-4	TRBV5-4	TRBD1	CASSLGTFMAGGIEKLFF	TGTGCCAGCAGCTTGGGAACCTTCATGGCAGGGGGCATTGAAAAACTGTTTTTT
NA	TRBJ2-7	TRBV7-9	NA	CASSQVVDSYEQYF	TGTGCCAGCAGCCAAGTAGTAGACTCCTACGAGCAGTACTTC
NA	TRBJ1-2	TRBV9	NA	CASSRQWGLINDGYTF	TGTGCCAGCAGCCGACAATGGGGGTTAATTAATGATGGCTACACCTTC
NA	TRBJ1-1	TRBV11-2	NA	CASSSWNTEAFF	TGTGCCAGCAGCTCGTGGAACACTGAAGCTTTCTTT
NA	TRBJ1-1	TRBV3-1/TRBV3-2	NA	CASSQSYTEAFF	TGTGCCAGCAGCCAAAGCTACACTGAAGCTTTCTTT
NA	TRBJ1-4	TRBV4-1	NA	CASSQAEGSTNEKLFF	TGCGCCAGCAGCCAAGCCGAGGGGTCAACTAATGAAAAACTGTTTTTT
NA	TRBJ1-5	TRBV19	NA	CASSIGADISNQPQHF	TGTGCCAGTAGTATAGGGGCCGATATTAGCAATCAGCCCCAGCATTTT
NA	TRBJ1-6	TRBV6-4	TRBD1	CASRDRDLGPLHF	TGTGCCAGCAGGGACAGGGACCTTGGACCCCTCCACTTT
NA	TRBJ1-1	TRBV21-1	NA	CASTQTPPEAFF	TGTGCCAGCACCCAGACCCCCCCTGAAGCTTTCTTT
NA	TRBJ1-5	TRBV7-2	TRBD1	CASSPGGASNQPQHF	TGTGCCAGCAGCCCAGGGGGGGCTAGCAATCAGCCCCAGCATTTT
NA	TRBJ2-3	TRBV5-1	TRBD2	CASSRQGGGPSDTQYF	TGCGCCAGCAGCCGGCAGGGCGGGGGGCCCTCTGATACGCAGTATTTT
NA	TRBJ2-7	TRBV5-1	NA	CASSLAGVYEQYF	TGCGCCAGCAGCTTGGCCGGGGTTTACGAGCAGTACTTC
few	TRBJ1-6	TRBV12-5	NA	CASSVDDSPLHF	TGTGCTAGTTCAGTGGACGATTCACCCCTCCACTTT
NA	TRBJ1-1	TRBV30	NA	CAWSARAGTEAFF	TGTGCCTGGAGTGCCCGTGCCGGTACTGAAGCTTTCTTT
NA	TRBJ1-3	TRBV30	NA	CAWSGISGNTIYF	TGTGCCTGGAGTGGTATCTCTGGAAACACCATATATTTT
NA	TRBJ2-5	TRBV7-2	TRBD2	CASSFGGGIWETQYF	TGTGCCAGCAGCTTTGGGGGAGGGATTTGGGAGACCCAGTACTTC
once	TRBJ1-2	TRBV29-1	NA	CSVDKGGYTF	TGCAGCGTTGATAAGGGCGGCTACACCTTC
once	TRBJ2-4	TRBV23-1	NA	CASSQAARVGTKNIQYF	TGCGCCAGCAGTCAGGCCGCCCGGGTCGGGACCAAAAACATTCAGTACTTC
NA	TRBJ1-1	TRBV5-1	NA	CASVGQPGSNTEAFF	TGCGCCAGCGTGGGGCAGCCGGGCTCGAACACTGAAGCTTTCTTT
NA	TRBJ2-7	TRBV11-3	NA	CASSLQDPGTAQLEYF	TGTGCCAGCAGTCTTCAGGACCCCGGGACTGCCCAACTTGAGTACTTC
NA	TRBJ2-3	TRBV6-6	NA	CASSYSPDPTDTQYF	TGTGCCAGCAGTTACTCGCCCGACCCCACAGATACGCAGTATTTT
NA	TRBJ1-3	TRBV28	TRBD1	CASSPPNLQGAGNTIYF	TGTGCCAGCAGTCCCCCAAACTTACAGGGGGCTGGAAACACCATATATTTT
NA	TRBJ1-1	TRBV7-8	NA	CASSFVGATEAFF	TGTGCCAGCAGCTTTGTGGGGGCGACTGAAGCTTTCTTT
NA	TRBJ2-7	TRBV6-5	NA	CASSQPTGLLYEQYF	TGTGCCAGCAGTCAGCCGACAGGTCTTCTCTACGAGCAGTACTTC
NA	TRBJ1-1	TRBV30	NA	CACQKRGDPEAFF	TGTGCCTGTCAAAAACGCGGGGACCCTGAAGCTTTCTTT
NA	TRBJ2-2	TRBV24-1	NA	CATNLAGELFF	TGTGCCACCAACCTTGCCGGGGAGCTGTTTTTT
NA	TRBJ2-7	TRBV28	TRBD2	CASCLAGYEQYF	TGTGCCAGCTGCCTAGCGGGGTACGAGCAGTACTTC
NA	TRBJ2-1	TRBV5-4	NA	CASSLDRPDEQFF	TGTGCCAGCAGCTTGGACCGCCCCGATGAGCAGTTCTTC
NA	TRBJ2-2	TRBV7-2	NA	CASSLVVSGTGELFF	TGTGCCAGCAGCTTAGTAGTCTCCGGGACCGGGGAGCTGTTTTTT
NA	TRBJ1-3	TRBV28	NA	CASSGGAGNTIYF	TGTGCCAGCAGTGGTGGGGCTGGAAACACCATATATTTT
NA	TRBJ1-5	TRBV20-1	NA	CSASMSATFNQPQHF	TGCAGTGCTAGTATGTCCGCGACGTTTAATCAGCCCCAGCATTTT
NA	TRBJ2-3	TRBV3-1/TRBV3-2	NA	CASSQGRVTDTQYF	TGTGCCAGCAGCCAAGGGAGGGTTACAGATACGCAGTATTTT
NA	TRBJ2-1	TRBV29-1	NA	CSVRTLTHNEQFF	TGCAGCGTCCGAACCCTGACACACAATGAGCAGTTCTTC